Below are 4 T cell receptor beta chains sequenced from a single sample in a study of technical replicates of blood from a handful of donors. TCRdb's copy holds only in-frame clones and misses some; the assay was immunoSEQ multiplex PCR. Here the sample spans tens of thousands of clones, around 94% being singletons. The sequencing input was T cells isolated from PBMCs. Every receptor here comes from a human donor in good health.

This clone was counted between two and nine times. The CDR3 spells CASVQGGTEAFF. CDR3 nucleotides: TGTGCCAGCGTCCAGGGAGGCACTGAAGCTTTCTTT. The V gene is TRBV21-1, the J gene TRBJ1-1. TRBV21-1 is a pseudogene. The CDR3 consists of 12 residues.

This chain uses TRBV7-6 with TRBJ2-3, with D possibly matching TRBD2 (6 bases). The germline gives CDR1 SGHVS, CDR2 FNYEAQ. Trimming left V 6 bases short and J 2 bases short, with 18 bases between. This CDR3 is 16 amino acids long. For the CDR3, the DNA is TGTGCCAGCAGTTCTGCTACTAGCCGGATCACAGATACGCAGTATTTT. Encoded protein: CASSSATSRITDTQYF.

V gene TRBV23-1 combines with J gene TRBJ2-2, with TRBD2 matching over 12 bases. TRBV23-1 is annotated as an ORF whose role is uncertain. The J segment lost 1 base and the V segment lost 8 bases, leaving 14 bases of the junction unmatched. The CDR3 loop spans 19 amino acids. The CDR3: CASRRGKTSGSGNTGELFF. Written as DNA, the CDR3 is TGCGCCAGCCGAAGGGGTAAGACTAGCGGGAGCGGGAACACCGGGGAGCTGTTTTTT.

The CDR3 is CASSLPGTNEKLFF. CDR3 nucleotides: TGTGCCAGCAGCTTACCGGGAACTAATGAAAAACTGTTTTTT. The chain recombines TRBV11-3 with TRBJ1-4; D unclear. The CDR3 runs 14 residues. Deletions cut 2 bases from V and 1 base from J, with 5 bases between. CDR1 and CDR2 from the germline V gene are SGHNT and YENEEA.